This is a list of T cell receptor beta chains from one sample in a study of blood T cell repertoires in COVID-19. Sequencing used immunoSEQ multiplex PCR; TCRdb keeps in-frame clones, though not all of them. The sample yields more than 85,000 clones, 90% to 95% seen once. The sequenced material came from peripheral blood. All receptors come from a man aged 55 to 70 with acute or convalescent COVID-19. CDR3s include the opening cysteine and the closing phenylalanine or tryptophan. A D gene is named only where the DNA matches it firmly. Only some rows state a clone size, as once, few, many or a class for expanded clones.

>TRBV6-5|15|NA|TRBD1|TRBJ1-6
CASSQGVSYNSPLHF
TGTGCCAGCAGTCAGGGGGTGTCCTATAATTCACCCCTCCACTTT
>TRBV6-6|15|NA|TRBD2|TRBJ2-7
CASSYGLAGTYEQYF
TGTGCCAGCAGTTACGGGCTAGCGGGAACCTACGAGCAGTACTTC
>TRBV5-1|16|NA|TRBD2|TRBJ2-2
CASSLGLAAYTGELFF
TGCGCCAGCAGCTTGGGTCTAGCGGCGTACACCGGGGAGCTGTTTTTT
>TRBV18|13|NA|NA|TRBJ1-5
CASSPRDMGPQHF
TGTGCCAGCTCACCTCGTGACATGGGGCCCCAGCATTTT
>TRBV29-1|14|NA|NA|TRBJ1-1
CSVDRGWGNTEAFF
TGCAGCGTTGATCGGGGTTGGGGGAACACTGAAGCTTTCTTT
>TRBV5-1|15|NA|NA|TRBJ1-1
CASSKGWGSNTEAFF
TGCGCCAGCAGTAAGGGATGGGGCTCGAACACTGAAGCTTTCTTT
>TRBV29-1|12|NA|NA|TRBJ1-2
CSVESQRYGYTF
TGCAGCGTTGAAAGCCAGCGATATGGCTACACCTTC
>TRBV13|13|NA|NA|TRBJ1-1
CASSLGQVTEAFF
TGTGCCAGCAGCTTAGGTCAGGTCACTGAAGCTTTCTTT
>TRBV6-5|13|NA|TRBD1|TRBJ1-1
CASRPTGDTEAFF
TGTGCCAGCAGACCGACAGGGGACACTGAAGCTTTCTTT
>TRBV28|17|NA|NA|TRBJ1-6
CASSFMGTPADNSPLHF
TGTGCCAGCAGTTTCATGGGGACTCCAGCGGATAATTCACCCCTCCACTTT
>TRBV7-8|14|NA|NA|TRBJ2-3
CASIPIRGTDTQYF
TGTGCCAGCATCCCGATCAGGGGCACAGATACGCAGTATTTT
>TRBV9|15|once|TRBD1|TRBJ2-7
CASSVAGTGDYEQYF
TGTGCCAGCAGCGTAGCGGGGACAGGGGATTACGAGCAGTACTTC
>TRBV12-3/TRBV12-4|12|NA|NA|TRBJ1-1
CATETGWGTTFF
TGTGCCACCGAAACAGGGTGGGGGACGACTTTCTTT
>TRBV20-1|11|NA|NA|TRBJ1-3
CSAISGNTIYF
TGCAGTGCTATTTCAGGGAACACCATATATTTT
>TRBV11-2|18|NA|NA|TRBJ1-4
CASSLAEAGVTFNEKLFF
TGTGCCAGCAGCTTAGCCGAGGCGGGGGTTACCTTTAATGAAAAACTGTTTTTT
>TRBV6-2/TRBV6-3|14|once|NA|TRBJ2-2
CASSYSVDTGELFF
TGTGCCAGCAGTTATTCAGTGGACACCGGGGAGCTGTTTTTT
>TRBV24-1|15|NA|NA|TRBJ1-1
CATSDSSKAGTEAFF
TGTGCCACCAGTGATTCCAGTAAAGCGGGCACTGAAGCTTTCTTT
>TRBV28|11|NA|NA|TRBJ1-2
CATWAGSGYTF
TGTGCCACATGGGCCGGTTCTGGCTACACCTTC
>TRBV30|15|NA|NA|TRBJ2-3
CAWSVGRASTDTQYF
TGTGCCTGGAGTGTCGGCAGGGCTAGCACAGATACGCAGTATTTT
>TRBV5-1|15|NA|NA|TRBJ1-1
CASSPLGHTNTEAFF
TGCGCCAGCAGCCCGTTGGGACACACGAACACTGAAGCTTTCTTT
>TRBV11-2|16|once|NA|TRBJ1-6
CASRRTGSSYNSPLHF
TGTGCCAGCAGACGAACAGGGAGCTCCTATAATTCACCCCTCCACTTT